The clone carrying this T cell receptor beta chain was seen just once. The antigen is not known. Trimming cost V 2 bases and J 7 bases, with 17 bases left between them. Germline V gene data show CDR1 as SGHVS and CDR2 as FQNEAQ. The length of the CDR3 is 16 residues. This specimen comes from a study of T cell repertoires in cytomegalovirus infection. TCRdb independently ran MiXCR on the reads; one entry per CDR3 protein. The sample holds hundreds of thousands of distinct CDR3 sequences, less than 35% seen once. The chain links TRBV7-8 to TRBJ1-4; TRBD1 is a possible D gene (5 bases). Here the sequenced sample was cultured CD8+ T cells from PBMCs, taken from culture after CMV antigen stimulation. The receptor's source is a human donor in good health (CMV status not recorded). Some clones in this sample may be carry-over from other donors' samples. CDR3 loop: CASSLLPAGRGEKLFF. Written as DNA, the CDR3 is TGTGCCAGCAGCTTACTCCCGGCAGGGAGAGGTGAAAAACTGTTTTTT.